Here is one T cell receptor (beta chain) with its context. The data were taken from a study of T-cell memory formation after mild COVID-19. After 5'RACE with constant-segment primers, TCR alpha and TCR beta cDNA libraries carrying sample barcodes and UMIs were obtained. TCRdb itself ran the 5' RACE reads through MiXCR, one entry per CDR3 protein. The sample records about 290,000 distinct CDR3 sequences, 15% to 20% being singletons. V gave up 3 bases and J gave up 6 bases, with 13 bases separating them. This CDR3 is 14 amino acids long. This chain connects TRBV12-3 or TRBV12-4 to TRBJ2-3; D gene unclear. Sequenced input: PBMCs or a T cell subset sorted from them (not recorded which). The receptor's source is a man between 18 and 35 years old who had mild COVID-19 (a few samples of this study predate the infection). Cell type and time point are not known. CDR3 residues: CASSFDPRRDTQYF. CDR3 nucleotide sequence: TGTGCCAGCAGTTTTGACCCCAGAAGGGATACGCAGTATTTT.